Each of the 9 T cell receptor beta chains below was sequenced from the same sample in a study of T cells in Graves' hyperthyroidism and ophthalmopathy. Amplification of TCR beta CDR3 regions used RNA as the template. First-round RT-PCR targeting the TCR CDR3 was performed with the HTBI primer set. TCRdb ran MiXCR on the multiplex PCR reads and lists one entry per CDR3 protein. There are around 350,000 distinct CDR3 sequences in the sample; 19% occur only once, and 3% to 4.5% lies in the top ten. Source material: blood. Receptors were obtained from a woman under 30 with Graves' hyperthyroidism.

There are many counts of this clonotype. Here the CDR3 reads CASGRDSSYEQYF. The CDR3 DNA reads as TGCGCCAGTGGACGGGACAGCTCCTACGAGCAGTACTTC. The rearrangement links TRBV5-1 to TRBJ2-7, with 7 bases aligning to TRBD1. CDR3 length: 13 amino acids. V lost 8 bases, J lost 0 bases, and 5 bases stayed unmatched. Germline CDR1 reads SGHRS; CDR2 reads YFSETQ. The entire variable domain, with the rest obtained from reference TRBV5-1 and TRBJ2-7, is as follows: KAGVTQTPRYLIKTRGQQVTLSCSPISGHRSVSWYQQTPGQGLQFLFEYFSETQRNKGNFPGRFSGRQFSNSRSEMNVSTLELGDSALYLCASGRDSSYEQYFGPGTRLTVT.

This clonotype was picked up many times. V usage is TRBV6-5 and J usage is TRBJ2-7, with 10 positions matching TRBD2. This CDR3 is 15 amino acids long. V dropped 5 bases and J dropped 2; count of bases not matched to a gene: 6. Germline-derived CDR1 and CDR2 are MNHEY and SVGAGI. This chain's CDR3 is CASSPPLAGTYEQYF. The CDR3, as DNA: TGTGCCAGCAGTCCCCCACTAGCGGGGACCTACGAGCAGTACTTC.

This clonotype was counted many times. The rearrangement links TRBV28 to TRBJ1-2; D is possibly TRBD1 (5 bases). The length of the CDR3 is 15 residues. The V gene lost 3 bases and the J gene lost 4 bases, with 15 bases spanning the gap. Germline V gene lookup returns CDR1 MDHEN and CDR2 SYDVKM. The CDR3: CASSLPPGRAYGYTF. CDR3 DNA sequence: TGTGCCAGCAGTTTGCCCCCTGGCAGGGCCTATGGCTACACCTTC.

This clonotype was seen repeatedly, ten times or more. The J gene is TRBJ2-5, the V gene TRBV10-3; D is perhaps TRBD2 (6 bases). This CDR3 is 14 amino acids long. The V end was cut by 6 bases, the J end by 5 bases, with 16 bases between. CDR1 and CDR2 from the germline V gene are ENHRY and SYGVKD. The CDR3 coding sequence is TGTGCCATCAGCTCCGGGTCCGGAGGGGAGACCCAGTACTTC. Translation gives CAISSGSGGETQYF.

This clonotype was recorded at least ten times. As DNA, the CDR3 is TGTGCCAGCACCTGGCAGGGAAGCTATGGCTACACCTTC. Encoded protein: CASTWQGSYGYTF. This chain uses TRBV5-6 with TRBJ1-2; D perhaps matches TRBD1 (5 bases). Trimming cost V 6 bases and J 4 bases, with 13 bases left between them. The CDR3 sequence is 13 residues long. The V gene's germline CDR1 is SGHDT and CDR2 YYEEEE. Full variable domain (missing parts from reference TRBV5-6 and TRBJ1-2): DAGVTQSPTHLIKTRGQQVTLRCSPKSGHDTVSWYQQALGQGPQFIFQYYEEEERQRGNFPDRFSGHQFPNYSSELNVNALLLGDSALYLCASTWQGSYGYTFGSGTRLTVV.

There are many counts of this clonotype. In nucleotides, the CDR3 is TGCGCCAGCAGTTCGGGGGCCGGGACTGAAGCTTTCTTT. This encodes CASSSGAGTEAFF. The gene calls are TRBV5-1 and TRBJ1-1; D may be TRBD1 (6 bases). Germline-derived CDR1 and CDR2 are SGHRS and YFSETQ. Trimming stripped 5 bases from V and 5 bases from J, with 13 bases between. The CDR3 is made up of 13 amino acids.

Details on this clonotype: This may arise from a read error, as a much more abundant clone is one base away. The genes are TRBV29-1 and TRBJ1-1, with D possibly being TRBD1 (5 bases). The CDR3 runs to 14 residues. The germline CDR1 and CDR2 sequences are SQVTM and ANQGSEA. The CDR3 loop reads CSVGGGYLNTEACF. The CDR3 DNA reads TGCAGCGTTGGGGGGGGATATCTGAACACTGAAGCTTGCTTT. Combining the CDR3 with reference TRBV29-1 and TRBJ1-1 gives the whole variable domain SAVISQKPSRDICQRGTSLTIQCQVDSQVTMMFWYRQQPGQSLTLIATANQGSEATYESGFVIDKFPISRPNLTFSTLTVSNMSPEDSSIYLCSVGGGYLNTEACFGQGTRLTVV.

In its sample, this clonotype was seen many times. V gene TRBV12-3 or TRBV12-4 combines with J gene TRBJ1-3, with D possibly matching TRBD1 (6 bases). The ends were cut back, 2 bases at V and 2 bases at J, with 10 bases in the middle. This CDR3 has 15 residues. The CDR3 loop reads CASSLSGAAGNTIYF. The DNA of the CDR3 is TGTGCCAGCAGTTTATCGGGGGCTGCTGGAAACACCATATATTTT.

This clonotype showed up many times. CDR3 in DNA: TGCGCCAGCAGCCCCAGGGGCAGAAGCTACGAGCAGTACTTC. Amino acid sequence: CASSPRGRSYEQYF. The rearrangement links TRBV4-1 to TRBJ2-7, with D tentatively TRBD1 (6 bases). CDR3 length: 14 amino acids. From germline, CDR1 is MGHRA and CDR2 YSYEKL. Trimming left V 4 bases short and J 3 bases short, with 13 bases between.